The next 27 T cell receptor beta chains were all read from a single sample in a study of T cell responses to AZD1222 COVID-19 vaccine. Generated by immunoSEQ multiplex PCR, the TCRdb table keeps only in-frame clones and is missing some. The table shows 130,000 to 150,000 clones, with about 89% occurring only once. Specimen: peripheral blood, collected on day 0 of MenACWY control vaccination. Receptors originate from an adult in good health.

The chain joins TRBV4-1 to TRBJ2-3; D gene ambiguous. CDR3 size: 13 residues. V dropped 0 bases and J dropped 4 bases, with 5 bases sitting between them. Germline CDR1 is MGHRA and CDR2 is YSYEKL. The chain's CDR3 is CASSQDLADTQYF. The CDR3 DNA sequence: TGCGCCAGCAGCCAAGATCTCGCAGATACGCAGTATTTT.

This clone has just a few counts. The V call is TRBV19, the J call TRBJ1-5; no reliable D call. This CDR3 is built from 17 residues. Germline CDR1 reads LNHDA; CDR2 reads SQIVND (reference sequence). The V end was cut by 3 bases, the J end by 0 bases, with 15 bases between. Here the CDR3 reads CASSIHPPPYSNQPQHF. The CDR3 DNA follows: TGTGCCAGTAGTATCCACCCCCCGCCTTATAGCAATCAGCCCCAGCATTTT.

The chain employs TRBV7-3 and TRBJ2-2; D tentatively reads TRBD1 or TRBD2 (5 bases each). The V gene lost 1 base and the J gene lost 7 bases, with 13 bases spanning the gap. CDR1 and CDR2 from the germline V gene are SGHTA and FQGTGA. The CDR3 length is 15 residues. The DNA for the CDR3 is TGTGCCAGCAGCTTAATCGGGGAAAGGGGCGGGGAGCTGTTTTTT. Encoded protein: CASSLIGERGGELFF.

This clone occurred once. The CDR3 loop is CASSPGENTEAFF. CDR3 bases: TGTGCCAGCAGCCCCGGAGAGAACACTGAAGCTTTCTTT. The chain joins TRBV7-3 to TRBJ1-1; no clear D. This CDR3 has 13 residues. V lost 5 bases, J lost 1 base, and 8 bases lay in between. CDR1 SGHTA and CDR2 FQGTGA come from the germline V gene.

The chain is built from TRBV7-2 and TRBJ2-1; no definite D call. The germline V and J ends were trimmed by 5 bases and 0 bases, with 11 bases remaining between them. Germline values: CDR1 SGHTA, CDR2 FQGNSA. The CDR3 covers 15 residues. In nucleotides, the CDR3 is TGTGCCAGCAGCCCAGGACGGCCCTCCTACAATGAGCAGTTCTTC. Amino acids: CASSPGRPSYNEQFF.

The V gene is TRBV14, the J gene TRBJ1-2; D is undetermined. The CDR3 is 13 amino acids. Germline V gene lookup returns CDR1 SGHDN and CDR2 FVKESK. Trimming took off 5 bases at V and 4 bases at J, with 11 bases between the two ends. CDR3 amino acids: CASSLVGIYGYTF. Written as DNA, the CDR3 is TGTGCCAGCAGCTTAGTGGGGATCTATGGCTACACCTTC.

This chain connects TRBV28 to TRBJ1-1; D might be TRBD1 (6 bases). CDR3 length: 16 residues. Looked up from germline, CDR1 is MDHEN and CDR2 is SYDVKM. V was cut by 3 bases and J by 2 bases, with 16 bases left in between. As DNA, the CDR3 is TGTGCCAGCAGTTTGGTGGGAACAGGGTCTAACACTGAAGCTTTCTTT. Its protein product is CASSLVGTGSNTEAFF.

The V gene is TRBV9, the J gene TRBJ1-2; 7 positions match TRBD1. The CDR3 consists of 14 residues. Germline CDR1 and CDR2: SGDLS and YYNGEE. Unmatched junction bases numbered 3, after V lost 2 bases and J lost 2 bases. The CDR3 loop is CASSVSGQNYGYTF. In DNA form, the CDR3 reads TGTGCCAGCAGCGTCTCGGGACAGAACTATGGCTACACCTTC.

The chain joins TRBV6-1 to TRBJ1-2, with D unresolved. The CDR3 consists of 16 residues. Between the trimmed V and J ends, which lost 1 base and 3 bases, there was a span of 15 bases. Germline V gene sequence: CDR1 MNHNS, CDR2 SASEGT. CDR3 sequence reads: CASSEEGGHAYYGYTF. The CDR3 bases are TGTGCCAGCAGTGAAGAAGGAGGCCACGCATACTATGGCTACACCTTC.

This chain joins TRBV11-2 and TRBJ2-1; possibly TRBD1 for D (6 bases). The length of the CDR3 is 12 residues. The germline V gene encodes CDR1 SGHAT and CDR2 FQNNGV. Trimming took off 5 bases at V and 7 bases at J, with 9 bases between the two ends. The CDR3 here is CASSLTGNEQFF. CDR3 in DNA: TGTGCCAGCAGCCTAACAGGGAATGAGCAGTTCTTC. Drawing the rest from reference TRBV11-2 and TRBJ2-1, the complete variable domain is EAGVAQSPRYKIIEKRQSVAFWCNPISGHATLYWYQQILGQGPKLLIQFQNNGVVDDSQLPKDRFSAERLKGVDSTLKIQPAKLEDSAVYLCASSLTGNEQFFGPGTRLTVL.

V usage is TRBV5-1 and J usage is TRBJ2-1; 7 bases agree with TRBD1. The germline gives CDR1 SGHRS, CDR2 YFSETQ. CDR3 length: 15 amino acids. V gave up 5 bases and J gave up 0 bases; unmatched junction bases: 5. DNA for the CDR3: TGCGCCAGCAGGATTTCAGGGGGCTCCTACAATGAGCAGTTCTTC. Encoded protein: CASRISGGSYNEQFF. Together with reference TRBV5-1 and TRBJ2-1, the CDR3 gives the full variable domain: KAGVTQTPRYLIKTRGQQVTLSCSPISGHRSVSWYQQTPGQGLQFLFEYFSETQRNKGNFPGRFSGRQFSNSRSEMNVSTLELGDSALYLCASRISGGSYNEQFFGPGTRLTVL.

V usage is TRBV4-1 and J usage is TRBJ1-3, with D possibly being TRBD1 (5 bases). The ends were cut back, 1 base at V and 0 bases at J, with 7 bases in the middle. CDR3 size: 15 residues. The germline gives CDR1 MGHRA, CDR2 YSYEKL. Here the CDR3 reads CASSQVTGSGNTIYF. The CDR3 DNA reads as TGCGCCAGCAGCCAAGTAACAGGCTCTGGAAACACCATATATTTT.

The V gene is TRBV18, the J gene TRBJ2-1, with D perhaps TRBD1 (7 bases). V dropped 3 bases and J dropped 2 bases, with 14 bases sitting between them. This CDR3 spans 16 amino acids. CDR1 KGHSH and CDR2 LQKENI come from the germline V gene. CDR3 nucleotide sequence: TGTGCCAGCTCACCCCTTCAGGGGGGCGCCTACAATGAGCAGTTCTTC. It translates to CASSPLQGGAYNEQFF.

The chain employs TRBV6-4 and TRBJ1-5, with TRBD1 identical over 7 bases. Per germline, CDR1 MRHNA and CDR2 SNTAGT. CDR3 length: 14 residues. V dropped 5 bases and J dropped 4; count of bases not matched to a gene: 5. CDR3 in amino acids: CASSPGQTNQPQHF. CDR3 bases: TGTGCCAGCAGTCCGGGACAGACAAATCAGCCCCAGCATTTT.

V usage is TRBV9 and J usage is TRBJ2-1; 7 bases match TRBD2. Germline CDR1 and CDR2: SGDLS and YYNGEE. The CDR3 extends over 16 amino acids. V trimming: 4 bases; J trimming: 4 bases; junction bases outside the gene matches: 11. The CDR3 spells CASSTSAGVGYNEQFF. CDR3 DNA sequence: TGTGCCAGCAGCACGAGCGCGGGGGTAGGATACAATGAGCAGTTCTTC.

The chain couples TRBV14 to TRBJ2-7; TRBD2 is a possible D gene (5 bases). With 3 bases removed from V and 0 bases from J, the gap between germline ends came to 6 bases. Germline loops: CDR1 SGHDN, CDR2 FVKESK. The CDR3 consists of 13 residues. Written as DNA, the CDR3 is TGTGCCAGCAGCCAGGCGGGCTCCTACGAGCAGTACTTC. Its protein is CASSQAGSYEQYF.

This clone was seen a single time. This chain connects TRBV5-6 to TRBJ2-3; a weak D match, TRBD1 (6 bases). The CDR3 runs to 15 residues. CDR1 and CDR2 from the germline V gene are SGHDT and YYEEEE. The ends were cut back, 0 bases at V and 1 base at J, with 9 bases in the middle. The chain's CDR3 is CASSLVPGGTDTQYF. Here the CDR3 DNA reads TGTGCCAGCAGCTTGGTTCCAGGGGGCACAGATACGCAGTATTTT.

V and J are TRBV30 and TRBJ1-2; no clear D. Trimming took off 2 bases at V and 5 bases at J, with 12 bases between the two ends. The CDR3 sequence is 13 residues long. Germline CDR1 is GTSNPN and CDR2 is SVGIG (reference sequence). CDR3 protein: CAWSSQIGYGYTF. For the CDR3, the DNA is TGTGCCTGGAGTTCACAGATCGGGTATGGCTACACCTTC.

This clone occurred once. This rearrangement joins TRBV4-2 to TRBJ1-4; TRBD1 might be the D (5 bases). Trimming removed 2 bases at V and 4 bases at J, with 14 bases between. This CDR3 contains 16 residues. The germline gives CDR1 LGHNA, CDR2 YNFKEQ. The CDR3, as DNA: TGTGCCAGCAGCCAAAGTTTGACAGACGGTAATGAAAAACTGTTTTTT. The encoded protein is CASSQSLTDGNEKLFF.

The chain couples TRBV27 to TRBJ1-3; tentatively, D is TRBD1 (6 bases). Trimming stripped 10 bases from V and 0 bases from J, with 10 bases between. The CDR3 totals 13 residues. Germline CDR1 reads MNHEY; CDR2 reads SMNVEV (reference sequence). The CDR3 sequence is CATDRNSGNTIYF. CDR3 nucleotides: TGTGCCACGGACAGAAACTCTGGAAACACCATATATTTT.

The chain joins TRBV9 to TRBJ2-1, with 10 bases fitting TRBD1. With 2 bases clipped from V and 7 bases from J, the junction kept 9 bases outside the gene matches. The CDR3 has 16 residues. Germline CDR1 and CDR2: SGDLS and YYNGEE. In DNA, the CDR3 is TGTGCCAGCAGCGTGGGGGGACAGGGGAAGTCGAATGAGCAGTTCTTC. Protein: CASSVGGQGKSNEQFF.

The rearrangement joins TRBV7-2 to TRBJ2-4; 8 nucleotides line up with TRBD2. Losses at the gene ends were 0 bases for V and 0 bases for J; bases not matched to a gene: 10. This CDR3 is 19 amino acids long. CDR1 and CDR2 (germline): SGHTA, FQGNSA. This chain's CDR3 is CASSLAHAGTRVAKNIQYF. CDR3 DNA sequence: TGTGCCAGCAGCTTAGCCCACGCCGGGACTAGGGTAGCCAAAAACATTCAGTACTTC.

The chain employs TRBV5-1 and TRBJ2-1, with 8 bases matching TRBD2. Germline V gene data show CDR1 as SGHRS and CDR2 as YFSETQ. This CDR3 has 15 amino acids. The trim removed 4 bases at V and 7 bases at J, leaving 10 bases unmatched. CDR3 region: CASSPSSGERNEQFF. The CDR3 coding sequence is TGCGCCAGCAGCCCCAGTAGCGGGGAAAGGAATGAGCAGTTCTTC.

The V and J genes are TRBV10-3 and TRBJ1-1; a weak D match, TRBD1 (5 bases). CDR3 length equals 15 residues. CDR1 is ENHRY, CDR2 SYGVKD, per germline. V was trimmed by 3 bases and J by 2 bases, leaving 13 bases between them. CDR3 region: CAISDGQTGNTEAFF. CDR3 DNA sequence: TGTGCCATCAGTGATGGACAAACGGGAAACACTGAAGCTTTCTTT.

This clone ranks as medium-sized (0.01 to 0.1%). Written as DNA, the CDR3 is TGTGCCAGCAGTTCACAGGGATTACCCCTGGCCCTCCACTTT. Translating it yields CASSSQGLPLALHF. The chain couples TRBV27 to TRBJ1-6, with D maybe TRBD1 (6 bases). Between the trimmed V and J ends, which lost 4 bases and 14 bases, there was a span of 18 bases. The germline V gene has CDR1 MNHEY and CDR2 SMNVEV (reference sequence). The CDR3 has 14 amino acids.

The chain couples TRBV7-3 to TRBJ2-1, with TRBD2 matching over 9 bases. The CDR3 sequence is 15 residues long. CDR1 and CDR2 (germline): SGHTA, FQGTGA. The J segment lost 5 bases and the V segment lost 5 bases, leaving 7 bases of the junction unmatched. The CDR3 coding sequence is TGTGCCAGCAGCCCATCCGGGACTAGCAACAATGAGCAGTTCTTC. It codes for CASSPSGTSNNEQFF.

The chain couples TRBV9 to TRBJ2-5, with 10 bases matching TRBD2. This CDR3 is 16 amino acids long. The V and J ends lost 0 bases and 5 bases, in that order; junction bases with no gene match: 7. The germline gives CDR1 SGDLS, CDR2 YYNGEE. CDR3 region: CASSVGASGSLETQYF. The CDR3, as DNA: TGTGCCAGCAGCGTAGGCGCTAGCGGGAGTCTGGAGACCCAGTACTTC.